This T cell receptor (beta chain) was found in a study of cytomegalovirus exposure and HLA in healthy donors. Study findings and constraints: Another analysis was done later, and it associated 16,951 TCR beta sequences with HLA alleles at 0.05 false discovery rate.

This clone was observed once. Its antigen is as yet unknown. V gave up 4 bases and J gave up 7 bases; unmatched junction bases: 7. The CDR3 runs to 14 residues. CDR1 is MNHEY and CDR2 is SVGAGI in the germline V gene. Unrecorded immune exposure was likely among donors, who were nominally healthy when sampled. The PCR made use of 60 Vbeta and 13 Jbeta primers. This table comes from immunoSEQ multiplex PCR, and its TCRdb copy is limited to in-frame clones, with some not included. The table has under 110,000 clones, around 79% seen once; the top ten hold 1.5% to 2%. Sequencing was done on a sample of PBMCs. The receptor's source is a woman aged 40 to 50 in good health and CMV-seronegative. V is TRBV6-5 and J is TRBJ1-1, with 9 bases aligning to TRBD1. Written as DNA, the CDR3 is TGTGCCAGCAGTTTTGAGGACAGGGGCCTTGAAGCTTTCTTT. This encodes CASSFEDRGLEAFF.